The following is a T cell receptor (beta chain) sequence with its context. Antigen specificity is unknown. An end of the junction does not agree with germline; a read error may underlie this. The sample comes from a study of tumor-infiltrating lymphocytes in primary liver carcinoma. For the study at large: Measuring roughly 4 to 11 cm across, the tumors were staged as T1-T3 N0M0.

DNA and RNA were both co-extracted from 20-30 mg of bulk tissue that had not been sorted. Over 80% of the cells were viable tumor cells in every tumor sample. Researchers generated TCR beta cDNA from approximately 520 ng of total RNA, relying on a constant-region primer. Modified slightly, ARM-PCR produced TCR beta libraries over three nested multiplex PCR rounds. Investigators reported that the first two PCR rounds, at around 10 cycles each, used TRBV1-TRBV30 forward primers with a C-beta reverse primer. Using its own MiXCR run on the multiplex PCR reads, TCRdb lists one record per CDR3 protein. The data contain roughly 20,000 distinct CDR3 sequences, roughly three quarters of them singletons. General study findings and limits: Overlap between tumor regions exceeded overlap of tumor with adjacent tissue or blood.

The germline V gene has CDR1 SGHTA and CDR2 FQGNSA. The CDR3 is 14 amino acids. Sequenced: liver tumor tissue from sampling region 4. As to subset: tumor region T4, right-lateral pole. The TCR originated in a woman in her 30s with primary liver carcinoma and hepatitis B virus infection. This sequence joins TRBV7-2 and TRBJ2-5; 8 nucleotides align to TRBD2. The CDR3, as DNA: TGTGCCAACAGCTTAGCGGGGAGGTCTGAGACCCAGTACTTT. Translation: CANSLAGRSETQYF.